A selection of T cell receptor beta chains follows, all from one sample in a study of blood T cell repertoires in COVID-19. Measured with immunoSEQ multiplex PCR; TCRdb has only the in-frame clones, and not every one. In the table there are some 80,000 clones, around 80% of which are singletons. The sequenced sample was peripheral blood. The receptors here all came from a man in his sixties with active or convalescent COVID-19. Each CDR3 is given with its conserved first and last residue. The D gene is left open where the match is weak. Expanded clones get a size class; other rows say once, few or many, or leave the size out.

v_gene: TRBV7-9
j_gene: TRBJ2-5
len: 14
abundance: .
d_gene: .
CDR3aa: CASSFGQGGETQYF
CDR3nt: TGTGCCAGCAGCTTCGGACAGGGAGGGGAGACCCAGTACTTC

v_gene: TRBV4-2
j_gene: TRBJ1-2
len: 13
abundance: .
d_gene: .
CDR3aa: CASSQDSDTGYTF
CDR3nt: TGTGCCAGCAGCCAAGATTCGGACACCGGCTACACCTTC

v_gene: TRBV19
j_gene: TRBJ1-2
len: 15
abundance: .
d_gene: TRBD1
CDR3aa: CASSRGQGEVYGYTF
CDR3nt: TGTGCCAGTAGTCGAGGACAGGGGGAGGTCTATGGCTACACCTTC

v_gene: TRBV24-1
j_gene: TRBJ2-3
len: 13
abundance: few
d_gene: .
CDR3aa: CATSGENTDTQYF
CDR3nt: TGTGCCACCAGCGGGGAGAACACAGATACGCAGTATTTT

v_gene: TRBV24-1
j_gene: TRBJ2-5
len: 18
abundance: .
d_gene: .
CDR3aa: CATSDRPGTLLFQETQYF
CDR3nt: TGTGCCACCAGTGATCGCCCCGGGACTTTGCTTTTCCAAGAGACCCAGTACTTC

v_gene: TRBV18
j_gene: TRBJ2-5
len: 16
abundance: .
d_gene: TRBD2
CDR3aa: CASSPSLAGGQETQYF
CDR3nt: TGTGCCAGCTCACCATCACTAGCGGGGGGGCAAGAGACCCAGTACTTC

v_gene: TRBV2
j_gene: TRBJ1-2
len: 11
abundance: .
d_gene: .
CDR3aa: CASSVSYGYTF
CDR3nt: TGTGCCAGCAGTGTTAGTTATGGCTACACCTTC

v_gene: TRBV7-8
j_gene: TRBJ2-1
len: 16
abundance: .
d_gene: TRBD2
CDR3aa: CASSLARTSGGDEQFF
CDR3nt: TGTGCCAGCAGCTTAGCTAGGACTAGCGGGGGGGATGAGCAGTTCTTC

v_gene: TRBV18
j_gene: TRBJ2-3
len: 13
abundance: .
d_gene: .
CDR3aa: CASSPPITDTQYF
CDR3nt: TGTGCCAGCTCACCCCCAATCACAGATACGCAGTATTTT

v_gene: TRBV11-3
j_gene: TRBJ1-1
len: 16
abundance: .
d_gene: TRBD1
CDR3aa: CASSLDGQGGNTEAFF
CDR3nt: TGTGCCAGCAGCTTAGACGGACAGGGCGGTAACACTGAAGCTTTCTTT

v_gene: TRBV7-2
j_gene: TRBJ2-7
len: 14
abundance: .
d_gene: TRBD1
CDR3aa: CASSQWTGPYEQYF
CDR3nt: TGTGCCAGCAGCCAATGGACAGGACCCTACGAGCAGTACTTC

v_gene: TRBV9
j_gene: TRBJ2-1
len: 16
abundance: few
d_gene: TRBD2
CDR3aa: CASSAVTSGGYNEQFF
CDR3nt: TGTGCCAGCAGCGCCGTTACTAGCGGGGGTTACAATGAGCAGTTCTTC

v_gene: TRBV9
j_gene: TRBJ1-4
len: 14
abundance: .
d_gene: .
CDR3aa: CASSVSGQNEKLFF
CDR3nt: TGTGCCAGCAGCGTAAGTGGCCAGAATGAAAAACTGTTTTTT

v_gene: TRBV29-1
j_gene: TRBJ2-3
len: 10
abundance: .
d_gene: .
CDR3aa: CSVLTDTQYF
CDR3nt: TGCAGCGTACTAACAGATACGCAGTATTTT

v_gene: TRBV7-9
j_gene: TRBJ2-5
len: 14
abundance: .
d_gene: .
CDR3aa: CASSPGLIQETQYF
CDR3nt: TGTGCCAGCAGCCCAGGGCTCATCCAAGAGACCCAGTACTTC

v_gene: TRBV24-1
j_gene: TRBJ2-5
len: 15
abundance: .
d_gene: .
CDR3aa: CATSDFWDIQETQYF
CDR3nt: TGTGCCACCAGTGATTTTTGGGACATCCAAGAGACCCAGTACTTC

v_gene: TRBV6-2/TRBV6-3
j_gene: TRBJ2-5
len: 12
abundance: .
d_gene: TRBD2
CDR3aa: CASSKLAGGQYF
CDR3nt: TGTGCCAGCAGCAAACTAGCGGGGGGGCAGTACTTC

v_gene: TRBV9
j_gene: TRBJ2-3
len: 16
abundance: .
d_gene: .
CDR3aa: CASSTGSSSFTDTQYF
CDR3nt: TGTGCCAGCAGCACCGGGAGCAGCTCTTTCACAGATACGCAGTATTTT

v_gene: TRBV15
j_gene: TRBJ2-1
len: 14
abundance: .
d_gene: .
CDR3aa: CATSRDIQVREQFF
CDR3nt: TGTGCCACCAGCAGAGATATCCAGGTACGGGAGCAGTTCTTC

v_gene: TRBV6-5
j_gene: TRBJ1-4
len: 14
abundance: .
d_gene: TRBD1
CDR3aa: CASSYRDSNEKLFF
CDR3nt: TGTGCCAGCAGTTACCGGGACAGCAATGAAAAACTGTTTTTT

v_gene: TRBV15
j_gene: TRBJ1-5
len: 13
abundance: .
d_gene: .
CDR3aa: CATSRDLDQPQHF
CDR3nt: TGTGCCACCAGCAGAGATCTTGATCAGCCCCAGCATTTT

v_gene: TRBV7-8
j_gene: TRBJ2-1
len: 13
abundance: .
d_gene: TRBD1
CDR3aa: CASSFDRGGEQFF
CDR3nt: TGTGCCAGCAGCTTTGACAGGGGGGGAGAGCAGTTCTTC

v_gene: TRBV11-2
j_gene: TRBJ1-2
len: 15
abundance: .
d_gene: .
CDR3aa: CASSKTDPRNYGYTF
CDR3nt: TGTGCCAGCAGCAAGACAGATCCTCGAAACTATGGCTACACCTTC

v_gene: TRBV19
j_gene: TRBJ2-5
len: 11
abundance: few
d_gene: .
CDR3aa: CASSIDQAQYF
CDR3nt: TGTGCCAGTAGTATAGACCAGGCCCAGTACTTC

v_gene: TRBV18
j_gene: TRBJ1-1
len: 16
abundance: .
d_gene: TRBD1
CDR3aa: CASSPPTGAMNTEAFF
CDR3nt: TGTGCCAGCTCACCCCCGACAGGGGCCATGAACACTGAAGCTTTCTTT

v_gene: TRBV11-1
j_gene: TRBJ2-5
len: 14
abundance: .
d_gene: .
CDR3aa: CASSFRRVQETQYF
CDR3nt: TGTGCCAGCAGCTTCAGGAGGGTCCAAGAGACCCAGTACTTC

v_gene: TRBV30
j_gene: TRBJ1-5
len: 19
abundance: .
d_gene: .
CDR3aa: CAWSDIISGERCGNQPQHF
CDR3nt: TGTGCCTGGAGTGATATCATTTCAGGTGAACGGTGTGGCAATCAGCCCCAGCATTTT

v_gene: TRBV12-5
j_gene: TRBJ2-1
len: 13
abundance: .
d_gene: .
CDR3aa: CASVFGLSNEQFF
CDR3nt: TGTGCTAGTGTATTCGGTTTATCCAATGAGCAGTTCTTC

v_gene: TRBV6-1
j_gene: TRBJ2-3
len: 17
abundance: .
d_gene: TRBD2
CDR3aa: CASSGLAGGSSTDTQYF
CDR3nt: TGTGCCAGCAGTGGACTAGCGGGGGGCTCTAGCACAGATACGCAGTATTTT

v_gene: TRBV11-1
j_gene: TRBJ2-3
len: 14
abundance: .
d_gene: .
CDR3aa: CASSLATRPDTQYF
CDR3nt: TGTGCCAGCAGCTTAGCGACTAGACCCGATACGCAGTATTTT

v_gene: TRBV4-1
j_gene: TRBJ2-7
len: 16
abundance: .
d_gene: .
CDR3aa: CASSQDEGAVSYEQYF
CDR3nt: TGCGCCAGCAGCCAAGATGAGGGAGCGGTCTCCTACGAGCAGTACTTC

v_gene: TRBV5-1
j_gene: TRBJ2-1
len: 13
abundance: once
d_gene: .
CDR3aa: CASSPGTPGEQFF
CDR3nt: TGCGCCAGCAGCCCGGGGACTCCGGGAGAGCAGTTCTTC

v_gene: TRBV20-1
j_gene: TRBJ1-1
len: 11
abundance: .
d_gene: .
CDR3aa: CSARRDTEAFF
CDR3nt: TGCAGTGCTAGGAGGGACACTGAAGCTTTCTTT

v_gene: TRBV14
j_gene: TRBJ1-6
len: 14
abundance: .
d_gene: TRBD1
CDR3aa: CASSPPQGRSPLHF
CDR3nt: TGTGCCAGCAGCCCTCCACAGGGGAGGTCACCCCTCCACTTT

v_gene: TRBV5-6
j_gene: TRBJ2-5
len: 16
abundance: .
d_gene: .
CDR3aa: CASSRGHQIHQETQYF
CDR3nt: TGTGCCAGCAGCCGTGGACACCAAATTCACCAAGAGACCCAGTACTTC

v_gene: TRBV7-8
j_gene: TRBJ2-7
len: 15
abundance: .
d_gene: TRBD1
CDR3aa: CASSPKRDSSYEQYF
CDR3nt: TGTGCCAGCAGCCCCAAAAGGGACAGCTCCTACGAGCAGTACTTC

v_gene: TRBV20-1
j_gene: TRBJ2-7
len: 14
abundance: few
d_gene: .
CDR3aa: CSASEIAISYEQYF
CDR3nt: TGCAGTGCTAGTGAGATAGCCATCTCCTACGAGCAGTACTTC

v_gene: TRBV6-1
j_gene: TRBJ2-3
len: 15
abundance: .
d_gene: .
CDR3aa: CASSEGTAPTDTQYF
CDR3nt: TGTGCCAGCAGTGAGGGGACTGCCCCCACAGATACGCAGTATTTT

v_gene: TRBV5-1
j_gene: TRBJ2-1
len: 15
abundance: .
d_gene: TRBD2
CDR3aa: CASSVQRGAGDEQFF
CDR3nt: TGCGCCAGCAGCGTACAAAGGGGCGCGGGGGATGAGCAGTTCTTC

v_gene: TRBV11-2
j_gene: TRBJ1-6
len: 14
abundance: few
d_gene: .
CDR3aa: CASSFLGYNSPLHF
CDR3nt: TGTGCCAGCAGCTTTCTCGGGTATAATTCACCCCTCCACTTT

v_gene: TRBV7-8
j_gene: TRBJ1-3
len: 15
abundance: .
d_gene: .
CDR3aa: CASSLEGDSGNTIYF
CDR3nt: TGTGCCAGCAGCTTAGAGGGGGACTCTGGAAACACCATATATTTT

v_gene: TRBV6-1
j_gene: TRBJ2-2
len: 16
abundance: .
d_gene: TRBD2
CDR3aa: CASSVGLAANTGELFF
CDR3nt: TGTGCCAGCAGTGTTGGACTAGCGGCAAACACCGGGGAGCTGTTTTTT

v_gene: TRBV16
j_gene: TRBJ2-7
len: 15
abundance: once
d_gene: .
CDR3aa: CASSLPGGVSYEQYF
CDR3nt: TGTGCCAGCAGCCTCCCAGGCGGGGTTTCCTACGAGCAGTACTTC

v_gene: TRBV27
j_gene: TRBJ1-6
len: 15
abundance: .
d_gene: TRBD1
CDR3aa: CASSPDRARSSPLHF
CDR3nt: TGTGCCAGCAGCCCCGACAGGGCCAGGAGCTCACCCCTCCACTTT

v_gene: TRBV7-2
j_gene: TRBJ2-1
len: 18
abundance: .
d_gene: TRBD2
CDR3aa: CASSLVDSGVSSYNEQFF
CDR3nt: TGTGCCAGCAGCTTAGTGGATAGCGGGGTCAGCTCCTACAATGAGCAGTTCTTC

v_gene: TRBV4-3
j_gene: TRBJ1-2
len: 14
abundance: .
d_gene: .
CDR3aa: CASSQNRVEYGYTF
CDR3nt: TGCGCCAGCAGCCAAAACAGGGTAGAATATGGCTACACCTTC

v_gene: TRBV5-4
j_gene: TRBJ2-7
len: 15
abundance: .
d_gene: .
CDR3aa: CASSYQGSMAYEQYF
CDR3nt: TGTGCCAGCAGCTATCAGGGCTCGATGGCCTACGAGCAGTACTTC

v_gene: TRBV19
j_gene: TRBJ2-5
len: 15
abundance: .
d_gene: TRBD1
CDR3aa: CASRATGGGYETQYF
CDR3nt: TGTGCCAGTAGGGCCACAGGGGGCGGCTATGAGACCCAGTACTTC

v_gene: TRBV4-3
j_gene: TRBJ2-7
len: 11
abundance: .
d_gene: .
CDR3aa: CASSLRIGEYF
CDR3nt: TGCGCCAGCAGCCTTCGAATCGGGGAGTACTTC

v_gene: TRBV5-5
j_gene: TRBJ1-2
len: 16
abundance: .
d_gene: .
CDR3aa: CASSLVEPDLNYGYTF
CDR3nt: TGTGCCAGCAGCTTGGTGGAGCCAGACCTCAACTATGGCTACACCTTC

v_gene: TRBV5-4
j_gene: TRBJ2-1
len: 13
abundance: .
d_gene: .
CDR3aa: CASSLDQYNEQFF
CDR3nt: TGTGCCAGCAGCTTGGATCAATACAATGAGCAGTTCTTC

v_gene: TRBV7-2
j_gene: TRBJ2-3
len: 15
abundance: .
d_gene: .
CDR3aa: CASSLWGGSTDTQYF
CDR3nt: TGTGCCAGCAGCTTATGGGGAGGAAGCACAGATACGCAGTATTTT

v_gene: TRBV5-4
j_gene: TRBJ2-7
len: 14
abundance: .
d_gene: TRBD1
CDR3aa: CASSWTGEAYEQYF
CDR3nt: TGTGCCAGCAGCTGGACAGGGGAAGCCTACGAGCAGTACTTC

v_gene: TRBV7-9
j_gene: TRBJ1-2
len: 12
abundance: .
d_gene: .
CDR3aa: CASSKGDYGYTF
CDR3nt: TGTGCCAGCTCGAAGGGGGACTATGGCTACACCTTC

v_gene: TRBV12-5
j_gene: TRBJ2-7
len: 15
abundance: .
d_gene: TRBD1
CDR3aa: CASGLLTGIGYEQYF
CDR3nt: TGTGCTAGTGGTCTCCTGACAGGGATCGGCTACGAGCAGTACTTC

v_gene: TRBV5-4
j_gene: TRBJ2-6
len: 18
abundance: .
d_gene: .
CDR3aa: CASSLALGGPPGANVLTF
CDR3nt: TGTGCCAGCAGCTTGGCTTTGGGGGGGCCCCCTGGGGCCAACGTCCTGACTTTC

v_gene: TRBV9
j_gene: TRBJ1-1
len: 12
abundance: .
d_gene: .
CDR3aa: CASGTPGGEAFF
CDR3nt: TGTGCCAGCGGAACCCCCGGGGGTGAAGCTTTCTTT

v_gene: TRBV10-3
j_gene: TRBJ2-7
len: 14
abundance: .
d_gene: TRBD1
CDR3aa: CAISESRQGYEQYF
CDR3nt: TGTGCCATCAGTGAGTCCAGACAGGGCTACGAGCAGTACTTC

v_gene: TRBV2
j_gene: TRBJ2-3
len: 18
abundance: .
d_gene: TRBD2
CDR3aa: CASSEWPAGGDHTDTQYF
CDR3nt: TGTGCCAGCAGTGAATGGCCGGCGGGGGGGGACCACACAGATACGCAGTATTTT

v_gene: TRBV11-2
j_gene: TRBJ1-1
len: 13
abundance: .
d_gene: .
CDR3aa: CASSGLSGTEAFF
CDR3nt: TGTGCCAGCAGCGGGTTATCGGGCACTGAAGCTTTCTTT